Given below is one TCR beta chain in context. The V end was cut by 2 bases, the J end by 0 bases, with 7 bases between. The CDR3 totals 14 residues. The V gene's germline CDR1 is SNHLY and CDR2 FYNNEI. In the original analysis: Estimation of nucleated cell counts relied on the amplification of reference gene primers. The method was immunoSEQ multiplex PCR; TCRdb's version includes in-frame clones alone and lacks a portion of them. V and J calls and clone size are those listed in that table; D and trimming were worked out from the DNA. The sample consists of about 260,000 clones, about 91% of them appearing once. This specimen belongs to a study of blood T cell repertoires in COVID-19. Participants came from 24 US areas, aged roughly 18 to 100 years. Participants' reported clinical history set cohort assignment.

The rearrangement links TRBV2 to TRBJ1-1, with D possibly being TRBD1 (5 bases). Material for sequencing was PBMCs or T cells enriched from blood (not recorded which). This TCR derives from a woman aged 40 to 50 with acute COVID-19. CDR3 sequence reads: CASSEQGLNTEAFF. The DNA of the CDR3 is TGTGCCAGCAGTGAACAGGGCTTGAACACTGAAGCTTTCTTT.